Reported below is one T cell receptor beta chain. Germline CDR1 and CDR2: DFQATT and SNEGSKA (reference sequence). The CDR3 loop spans 15 amino acids. The data were obtained in a study of T cells expressing NK-cell markers. TCRdb processed the 5' RACE reads again and assigns one entry to each CDR3 protein, with no DNA. The repertoire shows 500,000 to 700,000 distinct CDR3 sequences; the top ten hold roughly 3.5%. The clonotype comes from a man in his late teens or twenties in good health. The V and J genes are TRBV20-1 and TRBJ2-1; TCRdb outputs TRBD1, but without DNA this stays unchecked. The sample consisted of blood T cells: a sorted CD56 or NKG2C T cell subset, CD4+ or CD8+ T cells, or bulk PBMC T cells (not recorded which). This CDR3 is CSARRATGRDNEQFF.